This TCR beta chain was captured by sequencing in a study of OX40 agonist ivuxolimab in advanced cancers. A note on the overall study: The costimulatory receptor OX40 (CD134) was targeted by ivuxolimab, a fully human IgG2 agonistic monoclonal antibody. Intravenous ivuxolimab was administered to patients every 2 weeks at six dose levels: 0.01, 0.1, 0.3, 1.5, 3 and 10 mg/kg. Of the roughly 52 dose-escalation patients, hepatocellular carcinoma was present in around 20, melanoma in roughly 15, renal cell carcinoma in 9 and head and neck cancer in 9. The dose-escalation cohort was around 83% male with a mean age of about 60 years, ranging from roughly 20 to 80. Patients were allowed to have had prior anti-PD-1, anti-PD-L1 or anti-CTLA-4 therapy, and 30% to 40% of the dose-escalation patients had been treated with checkpoint inhibitors. Partial responses were achieved by three dose-escalation patients, of whom one had hepatocellular carcinoma and two had cutaneous melanoma. The point of sequencing TCRbeta in the periphery was to test whether ivuxolimab changed TCR sequence diversity and drove clonal T-cell expansion. The paper describes the monotherapy dose-escalation part (N ≈ 51 patients) of the phase I trial of ivuxolimab. What the study reported, not specific to this receptor: Low levels of normalized T-cell clonal expansion were also shown by some nonresponding patients. Partial responders in the 0.1-3.0 mg/kg groups had among the lowest normalized peripheral clonal expansion, especially among CD8+ T cells. Which antigens the clonally expanded peripheral T cells were specific for was not determined. After ivuxolimab, CD8+ T cells had more expanded clones than CD4+ T cells on average. At doses of 0.1 to 3.0 mg/kg, clonal expansion of both CD4+ and CD8+ blood T cells was observed from baseline to week 6.

Genomic DNA was extracted from sorted cells for sequencing of the TCRbeta CDR3 region. The immunoSEQ Assay was used for sequencing of TCRbeta CDR3 regions. Drawn from immuneACCESS, this table holds only the in-frame rearrangements with V and J called that TCRdb kept. Clones are partly lost; checked studies trace under half to an unresolved V gene and leave the rest unexplained. Within this sample are approximately 28,000 clones, with approximately 93% of them counted one time only. Over 8.5% of the sample comes from the top ten. Patients with a history of autoimmune disease or receiving systemic immunosuppression were excluded from the trial. Peripheral blood for TCR sequencing was collected from all dose cohorts at baseline, on cycle 4 day 1, and on cycle 7 day 1. The samples were drawn from a first-in-human, open-label, multicenter phase I dose-escalation trial of ivuxolimab. Adults with locally advanced or metastatic head and neck squamous cell, hepatocellular, melanoma or renal cell carcinoma were enrolled in the trial. Before TCR sequencing, CD4+ T cells and CD8+ T cells from peripheral blood were sorted into separate populations.

Including the terminal cysteine and phenylalanine, the CDR3 comprises 11 residues. CDR3 DNA only is kept here, 33 bases in frame from base 1. CDR1 and CDR2 were assigned from the germline V gene as MGHDK and SYGVNS. Trimming costs V 6 bases and J 1 base, and their ends lie 3 bases apart. Worth noting for this clone: It has no known antigen specificity. Per-nucleotide qualities are absent, and no much larger clonotype sits a single base away.

This clonotype was sampled from an adult with an advanced solid tumor such as melanoma, head and neck, liver or kidney cancer. The rearranged segments are TRBV25-1 and TRBJ1-1, with the D gene not confidently named. This material consisted of CD4+ or CD8+ T cells sorted from blood, taken in a trial of the OX40 agonist ivuxolimab. The CDR3 loop reads CASRENTEAFF. The DNA sequence is as follows: TGTGCCAGCAGGGAGAACACTGAAGCTTTCTTT.